What follows are 5 T cell receptor beta chains derived from one specimen sequenced in a study of shared clonotypes between healthy human individuals. TCRdb's table, derived via immunoSEQ multiplex PCR, lists solely in-frame clones and lacks some. There are about 480,000 clones in the sample; 75% to 80% occur only once, and around 12% lies in the top ten. The sequenced sample consisted of PBMCs. Source of these receptors: a woman aged 40 to 50 in good health. Some clones in this sample may be carry-over from other donors' samples.

The V call is TRBV28, the J call TRBJ1-2; 11 nucleotides match TRBD1. CDR1 and CDR2 from the germline V gene are MDHEN and SYDVKM. The CDR3 has 15 amino acids. The V and J ends lost 7 bases and 8 bases, in that order; junction bases with no gene match: 12. The CDR3 loop reads CASMGPGQGAKGYTF. The CDR3 DNA follows: TGTGCCAGCATGGGGCCAGGACAGGGGGCAAAGGGCTACACCTTC.

The CDR3 nucleotides read TGCGCCAGCAGCTTGGAGGGCAGCTTCACCTACGAGCAGTACTTC. Amino acid sequence: CASSLEGSFTYEQYF. The chain joins TRBV5-1 to TRBJ2-7, with D uncertain. Trimming left V 0 bases short and J 2 bases short, with 12 bases between. Per the germline V gene, CDR1 is SGHRS and CDR2 is YFSETQ. This CDR3 is 15 amino acids long.

This chain links TRBV6-6 with TRBJ2-7, with 13 nucleotides matching TRBD2. Germline CDR1 and CDR2: MNHNY and SVGAGI (reference sequence). The ends lost 0 bases at V and 12 bases at J; junction bases unmatched: 11. This CDR3 is built from 16 residues. CDR3 DNA sequence: TGTGCCAGCAGTTACTCGTCTTGGACTAGCGGGGGATCAATGTACTTC. Amino acids: CASSYSSWTSGGSMYF.

The chain joins TRBV6-5 to TRBJ2-1; D may be TRBD1 (5 bases). The CDR3 runs to 15 residues. CDR1 is MNHEY and CDR2 is SVGAGI in the germline V gene. With 6 bases removed from V and 6 bases from J, the gap between germline ends came to 18 bases. This chain's CDR3 is CASSTTGSMANEQFF. The CDR3 DNA reads as TGTGCCAGCAGCACCACAGGCTCCATGGCCAATGAGCAGTTCTTC.

This sequence joins TRBV7-9 and TRBJ2-1; 7 bases line up with TRBD2. J lost 7 bases, V lost 3 bases, and 9 bases had no gene match. The CDR3 runs 15 residues. Germline CDR1 and CDR2: SEHNR and FQNEAQ (reference sequence). In DNA, the CDR3 is TGTGCCAGCAGCTTTCCTGGCGGGAGAGGGAATGAGCAGTTCTTC. Its protein product is CASSFPGGRGNEQFF.